This T cell receptor beta chain was observed in a study of blood T cell repertoires in COVID-19. In the study overall: The origin of the acute and convalescent COVID-19 samples was the United States, Italy and Spain. T cells, B-cell-depleted T cells, or PBMCs supplied cDNA or gDNA.

Living in 24 US areas, the participants were between 18 and 89 years of age. Clinical histories supplied by participants themselves formed the basis of cohort assignment. Assay: immunoSEQ multiplex PCR; the TCRdb copy retains only in-frame clones and omits some. Of under 300,000 clones in the sample, around 90% were seen once. Germline assignment: CDR1 SNHLY and CDR2 FYNNEI. There are 14 residues in the CDR3. V lost 6 bases and J lost 5; bases outside the gene matches: 5. This receptor was identified in a woman aged 45-60 years who had recovered from COVID-19. The chain uses TRBV2 and TRBJ1-5; 9 positions agree with TRBD1. Sequencing was carried out using PBMCs or T cells enriched from blood (not recorded which). The CDR3 loop reads CASSLQGAHQPQHF. The CDR3 bases are TGTGCCAGCAGCCTACAGGGGGCCCATCAGCCCCAGCATTTT.